Given below is one T cell receptor (beta chain) in context. Its antigen is undetermined. The data originate from a study of cytomegalovirus exposure and HLA in healthy donors. Points from the study as a whole: Later work showed greater clonal expansion in HLA-associated TCR beta chains than in equally common others.

A multiplex PCR was run with 60 Vbeta primers and 13 Jbeta primers. TCRdb's copy holds only in-frame clones and misses some; the assay was immunoSEQ multiplex PCR. The sample records roughly 150,000 clones, approximately 79% being singletons. The material sequenced was PBMCs. The receptor was isolated from a middle-aged man in good health and CMV-seropositive.

In DNA, the CDR3 is TGTGCCAGCAGTTTATCGGGGGGGATGAACACTGAAGCTTTCTTT. The encoded protein is CASSLSGGMNTEAFF. The chain joins TRBV27 to TRBJ1-1; possibly TRBD1 for D (5 bases). Trimming pared 0 bases from V and 0 bases from J, leaving 8 bases between. This CDR3 spans 15 amino acids. Germline V gene data show CDR1 as MNHEY and CDR2 as SMNVEV (reference sequence).